This TCR beta chain was sequenced during a study of T cell responses to AZD1222 COVID-19 vaccine. General study findings and limits: Targets within unmutated variant regions were reportedly found for nearly half of spike-specific TCRs. Baseline serostatus was positive in only six AZD1222 recipients. Donors in the cohort were predominantly white British and more often female, and clonal diversity was possibly underestimated. Spike was spanned by vaccine-associated CD4 TCRs, with dominance at 160-218 and 743-854.

In the case of this clone: Its antigen is currently unknown.

Trimming pared 0 bases from V and 11 bases from J, leaving 8 bases between. Germline loops: CDR1 SGHTS, CDR2 YDEGEE. This CDR3 has 11 amino acids. Measured with immunoSEQ multiplex PCR; TCRdb has only the in-frame clones, and not every one. The sample yields hundreds of thousands of clones, about 92% seen once. The chain has TRBV5-8 and TRBJ1-1, with D unclear. Sequences were derived from peripheral blood, sampled on day 0 of MenACWY control vaccination. This clonotype was obtained from an adult in good health. The CDR3 loop is CASSLELLAFF. Written as DNA, the CDR3 is TGTGCCAGCAGCTTGGAACTTCTGGCTTTCTTT. The complete variable domain, with remaining parts taken from reference TRBV5-8 and TRBJ1-1, reads EAGVTQSPTHLIKTRGQQATLRCSPISGHTSVYWYQQALGLGLQFLLWYDEGEERNRGNFPPRFSGRQFPNYSSELNVNALELEDSALYLCASSLELLAFFGQGTRLTVV.